These 16 T cell receptor beta chains were all obtained from the same sample, sequenced in a study of blood T cell repertoires in COVID-19. The table came from immunoSEQ multiplex PCR; TCRdb's copy has only in-frame clones and leaves some out. The sample has 55,000 to 90,000 clones, more than 85% seen once. The sequencing input was peripheral blood. The receptors originated from a human donor with active COVID-19. The donor label of this sample is uncertain.

This clone showed up just once. This chain connects TRBV5-1 to TRBJ1-1; 9 bases are a match to TRBD1. This CDR3 is 12 amino acids long. In germline, CDR1 is SGHRS, CDR2 YFSETQ. V lost 2 bases to trimming and J lost 8 bases; unmatched junction nucleotides: 1. CDR3 region: CASSLDRGEAFF. The DNA for the CDR3 is TGCGCCAGCAGCTTAGACAGGGGGGAAGCTTTCTTT.

The gene calls are TRBV6-6 and TRBJ2-1; 15 bases match TRBD2. Trimming at V came to 5 bases and at J to 7 bases, leaving 6 bases not matched to a gene. Germline CDR1 and CDR2: MNHNY and SVGAGI (reference sequence). This CDR3 is built from 16 residues. CDR3 bases: TGTGCCAGCAGTCCCCCAGGGACTAGCGGGAGGAATGAGCAGTTCTTC. Protein sequence: CASSPPGTSGRNEQFF.

Here the CDR3 DNA reads TGCGCCAGCAGCTTGGCCGAGACAGGGACCTACGAGCAGTACTTC. This translates into CASSLAETGTYEQYF. This chain joins TRBV5-1 and TRBJ2-7, with 7 bases identical to TRBD1. The junction had 5 bases not matched to a gene; V was cut back by 0 bases and J by 2 bases. The CDR3 contains 15 residues. The germline V gene encodes CDR1 SGHRS and CDR2 YFSETQ.

The rearrangement uses TRBV11-2 and TRBJ1-4; D not resolved. The CDR3 loop spans 16 amino acids. Germline V gene sequence: CDR1 SGHAT, CDR2 FQNNGV. V was trimmed by 0 bases and J by 3 bases, leaving 11 bases between them. This CDR3 is CASSLDLTSANEKLFF. The CDR3 coding sequence is TGTGCCAGCAGCTTAGATCTAACCTCTGCTAATGAAAAACTGTTTTTT. The variable domain in full, completed from reference TRBV11-2 and TRBJ1-4, reads EAGVAQSPRYKIIEKRQSVAFWCNPISGHATLYWYQQILGQGPKLLIQFQNNGVVDDSQLPKDRFSAERLKGVDSTLKIQPAKLEDSAVYLCASSLDLTSANEKLFFGSGTQLSVL.

The chain combines TRBV4-3 with TRBJ1-2; TRBD1 matches at 8 bases. Germline lookup yields CDR1 LGHNA and CDR2 YSLEER. Unmatched junction bases numbered 11, after V lost 0 bases and J lost 8 bases. The CDR3 contains 16 residues. The CDR3 is CASSQDHLGQGQGYTF. Here the CDR3 DNA reads TGCGCCAGCAGCCAAGATCACCTTGGACAGGGCCAAGGCTACACCTTC.

The chain has TRBV19 and TRBJ1-5; D uncertain. The germline V gene encodes CDR1 LNHDA and CDR2 SQIVND (reference sequence). This CDR3 contains 14 residues. V dropped 4 bases and J dropped 4 bases, with 11 bases sitting between them. The CDR3 nucleotides are TGTGCCAGTAGTACTTGGGAGGAGAATCAGCCCCAGCATTTT. Residues: CASSTWEENQPQHF.

This clone occurred once. V gene TRBV30 combines with J gene TRBJ2-7, with a possible D match to TRBD2 (6 bases). The germline V gene has CDR1 GTSNPN and CDR2 SVGIG (reference sequence). V lost 2 bases and J 5 bases, leaving 13 bases between the germline ends. The CDR3 covers 13 residues. CDR3 protein: CAWSSGVENEQYF. The CDR3 DNA reads as TGTGCCTGGAGTTCGGGAGTTGAAAACGAGCAGTACTTC.

The genes are TRBV19 and TRBJ1-1; possible D gene TRBD1, 5 bases. Per germline, CDR1 LNHDA and CDR2 SQIVND (reference sequence). The CDR3 has 13 amino acids. Trimming pared 5 bases from V and 1 base from J, leaving 8 bases between. The CDR3 nucleotides read TGTGCCAGTAGTCTCAGGGAGAACACTGAAGCTTTCTTT. Its translation: CASSLRENTEAFF. The whole variable domain, filled in from reference TRBV19 and TRBJ1-1, reads DGGITQSPKYLFRKEGQNVTLSCEQNLNHDAMYWYRQDPGQGLRLIYYSQIVNDFQKGDIAEGYSVSREKKESFPLTVTSAQKNPTAFYLCASSLRENTEAFFGQGTRLTVV.

The CDR3 region has the DNA TGTGCCAGCAGCCCTAGCGGGAGTTCGAGTGAGCAGTTCTTC. Its translation: CASSPSGSSSEQFF. The chain joins TRBV9 to TRBJ2-1; 10 nucleotides line up with TRBD2. With 4 bases clipped from V and 9 bases from J, the junction kept 7 bases outside the gene matches. The V gene's germline CDR1 is SGDLS and CDR2 YYNGEE. There are 14 residues in the CDR3.

This chain connects TRBV19 to TRBJ2-1; TRBD2 matches at 13 bases. J was trimmed by 5 bases and V by 7 bases; bases with no gene match: 8. The CDR3 length is 16 residues. The V gene's germline CDR1 is LNHDA and CDR2 SQIVND (reference sequence). The CDR3 coding sequence is TGTGCCAGTACAACTAGCGGGAGGGTCAGGGACAATGAGCAGTTCTTC. As protein: CASTTSGRVRDNEQFF.

J is TRBJ1-5 and V is TRBV7-2; D is ambiguous. The CDR3 is 14 amino acids. Per germline, CDR1 SGHTA and CDR2 FQGNSA. V shed 3 bases and J shed 4 bases, with 10 bases lying between them. The CDR3 DNA reads as TGTGCCAGCAGCTTTACCCAGACTAATCAGCCCCAGCATTTT. Amino acid sequence: CASSFTQTNQPQHF.

This chain uses TRBV4-3 with TRBJ1-4; D perhaps matches TRBD1 (6 bases). Trimming took 6 bases from V and 7 from J, leaving 15 bases between them. Germline CDR1 LGHNA, CDR2 YSLEER. There are 14 residues in the CDR3. CDR3 region: CASSLQGGGEKLFF. In DNA, the CDR3 is TGCGCCAGCAGTCTGCAGGGAGGGGGTGAAAAACTGTTTTTT.

This chain links TRBV7-6 with TRBJ2-3; a weak D match, TRBD1 (6 bases). CDR1 and CDR2 from the germline V gene are SGHVS and FNYEAQ. This CDR3 is built from 15 residues. V gave up 5 bases and J gave up 2 bases, with 14 bases separating them. The CDR3 nucleotides read TGTGCCAGCAGCCGGGACACCGGATACACAGATACGCAGTATTTT. Protein product: CASSRDTGYTDTQYF.

The genes are TRBV2 and TRBJ1-1, with a possible D match to TRBD1 (6 bases). Germline-derived CDR1 and CDR2 are SNHLY and FYNNEI. The CDR3 extends over 13 amino acids. V dropped 5 bases and J dropped 1 base, with 8 bases sitting between them. The CDR3 DNA reads TGTGCCAGCAGTTCACAGGGGAACACTGAAGCTTTCTTT. It encodes CASSSQGNTEAFF. The full variable domain, in which reference TRBV2 and TRBJ1-1 provide the parts outside the CDR3, is EPEVTQTPSHQVTQMGQEVILRCVPISNHLYFYWYRQILGQKVEFLVSFYNNEISEKSEIFDDQFSVERPDGSNFTLKIRSTKLEDSAMYFCASSSQGNTEAFFGQGTRLTVV.

The genes are TRBV2 and TRBJ1-2; tentatively, D is TRBD1 (6 bases). The CDR3 has 17 residues. V shed 4 bases and J shed 3 bases, with 21 bases lying between them. Germline values: CDR1 SNHLY, CDR2 FYNNEI. The CDR3 region is CASSGERGRLYDYGYTF. The CDR3, as DNA: TGTGCCAGCAGTGGGGAAAGGGGGAGACTGTACGACTATGGCTACACCTTC.

The table lists this clone with a few counts. The V call is TRBV9, the J call TRBJ1-6; D might be TRBD1 (5 bases). V was shortened by 4 bases and J by 10 bases, with 15 bases between the two germline ends. Looked up from germline, CDR1 is SGDLS and CDR2 is YYNGEE. The CDR3 is 14 residues long. CDR3 amino acids: CASSWEGLNSPLHF. DNA of the CDR3: TGTGCCAGCAGCTGGGAGGGGTTGAACTCACCCCTCCACTTT.